The sequence of this T cell receptor (beta chain) was determined in a study of cytomegalovirus exposure and HLA in healthy donors. Study-level results: CMV antigen specificity of a few CMV-associated chains was confirmed in vitro. Subsequent analysis revealed that first-cohort TCR clusters tended to co-occur in the 90 to 150 validation repertoires.

This clone was seen only once. Antigen specificity is unknown. Assay: immunoSEQ multiplex PCR; the TCRdb copy retains only in-frame clones and omits some. The sample yields over 110,000 clones, 86% seen once. Per germline, CDR1 SNHLY and CDR2 FYNNEI. The V and J ends lost 4 bases and 5 bases, in that order; junction bases with no gene match: 4. The CDR3 has 14 residues. The donors belonged to the approximately 120-subject validation cohort, separate from the roughly 650-subject first cohort. The clonotype originates from a man between 18 and 29 years old in good health and CMV-seronegative. Sequencing was done on a sample of PBMCs. The chain joins TRBV2 to TRBJ1-5, with TRBD1 identical over 8 bases. CDR3 coding DNA: TGTGCCAGCAGTGTACAGGGGGGGGATCAGCCCCAGCATTTT. It is translated as CASSVQGGDQPQHF.